Shown below are 24 T cell receptor beta chains from a single sample sequenced in a study of T cell responses to AZD1222 COVID-19 vaccine. Data came from immunoSEQ multiplex PCR; TCRdb stores just in-frame clones and leaves some out. This table has 120,000 to 150,000 clones, 75% to 95% appearing once. The specimen was peripheral blood, collected on day 0 of AZD1222 vaccination. Source of these receptors: an adult in good health.

The CDR3 region is CASSPTLTSFSSYNEQFF. As DNA, the CDR3 is TGTGCCAGCTCACCGACGCTGACTAGCTTCAGCTCCTACAATGAGCAGTTCTTC. The V and J genes are TRBV18 and TRBJ2-1, with 7 positions matching TRBD2. This CDR3 spans 18 amino acids. CDR1 and CDR2 from the germline V gene are KGHSH and LQKENI. Trimming at V came to 3 bases and at J to 0 bases, leaving 11 bases not matched to a gene.

This chain links TRBV4-3 with TRBJ2-7; D unclear. Germline loops: CDR1 LGHNA, CDR2 YSLEER. The V end lost 1 base, the J end lost 6 bases, and 13 bases lay between the germline ends. There are 14 residues in the CDR3. The CDR3 reads CASSQVDRMAEQYF. The CDR3 nucleotides are TGCGCCAGCAGCCAAGTTGATCGAATGGCCGAGCAGTACTTC.

The DNA for the CDR3 is TGCGCCAGCAGCCCCTCGACTAGCCTCCCCTACGAGCAGTACTTC. Translation gives CASSPSTSLPYEQYF. The chain is built from TRBV5-1 and TRBJ2-7; TRBD2 matches 7 bases. Germline V gene data show CDR1 as SGHRS and CDR2 as YFSETQ. The CDR3 has 15 amino acids. J lost 2 bases, V lost 4 bases, and 9 bases had no gene match.

The rearrangement links TRBV5-5 to TRBJ2-1; D may be TRBD2 (5 bases). Trimming removed 0 bases from V and 0 bases from J, with 10 bases in between. This CDR3 comprises 16 residues. CDR1 SGHKS and CDR2 YYEKEE come from the germline V gene (reference sequence). As DNA, the CDR3 is TGTGCCAGCAGCTTGGGCGGGTCAAGCTCCTACAATGAGCAGTTCTTC. Amino acids: CASSLGGSSSYNEQFF.

This sequence joins TRBV9 and TRBJ1-6; 7 bases fit TRBD1. The CDR3 extends over 14 amino acids. V lost 4 bases, J lost 5 bases, and 3 bases stayed unmatched. Germline V gene lookup returns CDR1 SGDLS and CDR2 YYNGEE. The CDR3 DNA reads as TGTGCCAGCAGCATGACAGGGAATAATTCACCCCTCCACTTT. Translation gives CASSMTGNNSPLHF.

The chain uses TRBV29-1 and TRBJ1-1; 7 bases agree with TRBD1. With V trimmed by 7 bases and J by 3 bases, 11 bases remained unmatched. From germline, CDR1 is SQVTM and CDR2 ANQGSEA. The CDR3 is 14 amino acids. The CDR3 bases are TGCAGCGCCGGTGGACAGGCGGGGGACACTGAAGCTTTCTTT. Translated: CSAGGQAGDTEAFF.

The chain recombines TRBV5-5 with TRBJ1-6; the match to TRBD1 covers 7 bases. The CDR3 sequence is 16 residues long. The V gene's germline CDR1 is SGHKS and CDR2 YYEKEE (reference sequence). With V trimmed by 0 bases and J by 5 bases, 5 bases remained unmatched. For the CDR3, the DNA is TGTGCCAGCAGCTTGGTCTGGGACAGAAATAATTCACCCCTCCACTTT. This gives the protein CASSLVWDRNNSPLHF.

V is TRBV4-1 and J is TRBJ1-2, with 7 bases lining up with TRBD1. This CDR3 has 15 amino acids. Per germline, CDR1 MGHRA and CDR2 YSYEKL. The ends lost 1 base at V and 6 bases at J; junction bases unmatched: 8. DNA of the CDR3: TGCGCCAGCAGCCAAGTAGAGGGGGCTTGGAATGGCTACACCTTC. As protein: CASSQVEGAWNGYTF.

About this clone itself: The conserved final phenylalanine or tryptophan is absent from the CDR3, which likely points to a read error. The DNA is left out, because the CDR3 cannot be placed on it with certainty; the CDR3 is given as TCRdb lists it. This chain joins TRBV5-6 and TRBJ2-7; the table calls TRBD1, which could not be checked here. The CDR3 sequence runs 12 residues, both termini included. The germline V gene encodes CDR1 SGHDT and CDR2 YYEEEE. The CDR3 loop is CASSLAGRQGSI.

J is TRBJ1-2 and V is TRBV2; no clear D gene. V lost 6 bases and J 8 bases, leaving 16 bases between the germline ends. The CDR3 is 13 amino acids. Germline V gene lookup returns CDR1 SNHLY and CDR2 FYNNEI. The DNA of the CDR3 is TGTGCCAGCAGGGATTTACCCGGAATAGGCTACACCTTC. It specifies CASRDLPGIGYTF. Variable domain in full (rest from reference TRBV2 and TRBJ1-2): EPEVTQTPSHQVTQMGQEVILRCVPISNHLYFYWYRQILGQKVEFLVSFYNNEISEKSEIFDDQFSVERPDGSNFTLKIRSTKLEDSAMYFCASRDLPGIGYTFGSGTRLTVV.

The chain carries TRBV7-3 and TRBJ2-3, with D unresolved. This CDR3 contains 16 residues. V lost 1 base to trimming and J lost 0 bases, with 11 bases between them. Germline V gene sequence: CDR1 SGHTA, CDR2 FQGTGA. The CDR3 protein is CASSLMGGTSTDTQYF. The DNA for the CDR3 is TGTGCCAGCAGCTTAATGGGCGGTACTAGCACAGATACGCAGTATTTT.

The chain combines TRBV27 with TRBJ1-3; no firm D call. Germline-derived CDR1 and CDR2 are MNHEY and SMNVEV (reference sequence). V shed 2 bases and J shed 4 bases, with 6 bases lying between them. The CDR3 runs 13 residues. CDR3 in amino acids: CASSLRSGNTIYF. The DNA of the CDR3 is TGTGCCAGCAGTTTACGCAGCGGAAACACCATATATTTT.

This clone has a single count. This chain uses TRBV7-8 with TRBJ1-2, with TRBD1 matching 8 bases. In germline, CDR1 is SGHVS, CDR2 FQNEAQ. CDR3 length equals 12 residues. The V gene end was trimmed by 5 bases and the J gene end by 8 bases; junction bases not matched to a gene: 4. The CDR3 DNA sequence: TGTGCCAGCAGCCAGGGGGCGCAGGGCTACACCTTC. Translated, it gives CASSQGAQGYTF.

The CDR3 DNA reads as TGTGCCAGCAGTTTCCTAGTGGGAAATGAGCAGTTCTTC. It is translated as CASSFLVGNEQFF. The chain joins TRBV27 to TRBJ2-1; D is uncertain. This CDR3 contains 13 residues. Germline CDR1 reads MNHEY; CDR2 reads SMNVEV (reference sequence). V lost 3 bases and J lost 7, with 10 bases in between.

The chain joins TRBV3-1 (or the pseudogene TRBV3-2) to TRBJ1-2, with TRBD1 as a possible D gene (6 bases). V lost 0 bases to trimming and J lost 7 bases, with 9 bases between them. Germline CDR1 is LGHDT and CDR2 is YNNKEL (reference sequence). The CDR3 spans 13 residues. Here the CDR3 DNA reads TGTGCCAGCAGCCAAGAGGGGGCGGGTGGCTACACCTTC. Translation gives CASSQEGAGGYTF.

The chain couples TRBV10-3 to TRBJ2-1; D gene uncertain. The V and J ends lost 5 bases and 7 bases respectively, with 9 bases between them. Germline CDR1 is ENHRY and CDR2 is SYGVKD. CDR3 length: 12 residues. The CDR3 spells CAISQATNEQFF. CDR3 bases: TGTGCCATCAGTCAGGCCACAAATGAGCAGTTCTTC.

The rearrangement uses TRBV5-6 and TRBJ1-2, with D hard to call. V was trimmed by 2 bases and J by 2 bases, leaving 7 bases between them. The CDR3 runs 13 residues. Germline V gene lookup returns CDR1 SGHDT and CDR2 YYEEEE. CDR3 residues: CASSLSPNYGYTF. As DNA, the CDR3 is TGTGCCAGCAGCTTATCTCCGAACTATGGCTACACCTTC. Full variable domain (remainder filled in from reference TRBV5-6 and TRBJ1-2): DAGVTQSPTHLIKTRGQQVTLRCSPKSGHDTVSWYQQALGQGPQFIFQYYEEEERQRGNFPDRFSGHQFPNYSSELNVNALLLGDSALYLCASSLSPNYGYTFGSGTRLTVV.

The genes are TRBV19 and TRBJ1-5; D call uncertain. Trimming left V 3 bases short and J 6 bases short, with 6 bases between. Germline V gene lookup returns CDR1 LNHDA and CDR2 SQIVND (reference sequence). The CDR3 sequence is 12 residues long. This CDR3 reads CASSIESQPQHF. Written as DNA, the CDR3 is TGTGCCAGTAGTATCGAAAGTCAGCCCCAGCATTTT.

This chain links TRBV7-2 with TRBJ1-6; D gene ambiguous. V lost 4 bases and J lost 7, with 14 bases in between. CDR3 length: 15 amino acids. Looked up from germline, CDR1 is SGHTA and CDR2 is FQGNSA. CDR3 bases: TGTGCCAGCAGCTCCGGCCGAACTGGGAATTCACCCCTCCACTTT. Translation: CASSSGRTGNSPLHF.

The chain is built from TRBV7-9 and TRBJ1-3; 8 bases match TRBD1. The CDR3 runs 13 residues. The junction had 3 bases not matched to a gene; V was cut back by 9 bases and J by 2 bases. CDR1 and CDR2 (germline): SEHNR, FQNEAQ (reference sequence). CDR3: CASQQGAGNTIYF. Written as DNA, the CDR3 is TGTGCCAGTCAACAGGGGGCTGGAAACACCATATATTTT.

This clone was detected once. This rearrangement joins TRBV3-1 (or the pseudogene TRBV3-2) to TRBJ2-2, with D hard to call. Germline CDR1 reads LGHDT; CDR2 reads YNNKEL (reference sequence). V gave up 1 base and J gave up 4 bases, with 7 bases separating them. The CDR3 is 14 amino acids. CDR3 residues: CASSQGTGTGELFF. The CDR3 DNA follows: TGTGCCAGCAGCCAAGGCACCGGCACCGGGGAGCTGTTTTTT.

The chain carries TRBV7-2 and TRBJ1-1, with unresolved D. There are 13 residues in the CDR3. Germline loops: CDR1 SGHTA, CDR2 FQGNSA. Deletions cut 6 bases from V and 1 base from J, with 9 bases between. The CDR3 loop reads CASRPTWNTEAFF. CDR3 nucleotides: TGTGCCAGCAGACCTACATGGAACACTGAAGCTTTCTTT.

The CDR3 sequence is CASGYRGFYSNQPQHF. DNA for the CDR3: TGTGCCAGTGGGTACAGGGGCTTTTATAGCAATCAGCCCCAGCATTTT. This rearrangement joins TRBV19 to TRBJ1-5; TRBD1 matches 7 bases. Germline CDR1 LNHDA, CDR2 SQIVND (reference sequence). After removal of 8 bases from V and 0 bases from J, the junction contained 10 bases not matched to a gene. The CDR3 is 16 residues long.

The chain's CDR3 is CASSFREVNYQTGELFF. The CDR3 DNA follows: TGTGCCAGCAGTTTCCGAGAAGTCAACTACCAAACCGGGGAGCTGTTTTTT. V and J are TRBV27 and TRBJ2-2, with D hard to call. V was clipped by 3 bases and J by 5 bases, with 19 bases between them. The CDR3 runs 17 residues. The germline gives CDR1 MNHEY, CDR2 SMNVEV (reference sequence).